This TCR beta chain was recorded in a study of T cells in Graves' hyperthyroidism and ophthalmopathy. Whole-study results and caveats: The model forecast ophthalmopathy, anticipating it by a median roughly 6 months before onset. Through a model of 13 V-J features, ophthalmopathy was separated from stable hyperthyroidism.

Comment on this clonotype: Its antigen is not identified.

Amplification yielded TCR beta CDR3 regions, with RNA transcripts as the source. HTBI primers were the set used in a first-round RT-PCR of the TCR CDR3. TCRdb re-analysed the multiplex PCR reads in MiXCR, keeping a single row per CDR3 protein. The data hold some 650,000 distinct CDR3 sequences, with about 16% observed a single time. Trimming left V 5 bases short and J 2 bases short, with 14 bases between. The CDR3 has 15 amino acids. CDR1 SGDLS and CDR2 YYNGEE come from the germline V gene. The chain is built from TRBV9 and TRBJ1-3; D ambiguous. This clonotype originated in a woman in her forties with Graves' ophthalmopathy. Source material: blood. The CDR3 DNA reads TGTGCCAGCAGTCCCCTTATCTTTCCTGGAAACACCATATATTTT. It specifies CASSPLIFPGNTIYF.